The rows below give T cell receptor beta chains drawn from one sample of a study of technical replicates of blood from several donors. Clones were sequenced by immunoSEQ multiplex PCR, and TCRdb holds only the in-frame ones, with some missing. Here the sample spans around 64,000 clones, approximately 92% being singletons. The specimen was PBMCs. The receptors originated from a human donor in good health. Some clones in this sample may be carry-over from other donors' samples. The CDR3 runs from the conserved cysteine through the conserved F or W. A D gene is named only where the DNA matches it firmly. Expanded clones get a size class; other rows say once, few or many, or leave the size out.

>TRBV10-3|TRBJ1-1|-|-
CAISRAGETEAFF
TGTGCCATCTCCCGGGCAGGGGAAACTGAAGCTTTCTTT
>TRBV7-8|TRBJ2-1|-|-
CASSFKRSDEQFF
TGTGCCAGCAGCTTTAAGAGAAGCGATGAGCAGTTCTTC
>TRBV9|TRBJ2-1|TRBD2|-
CASSAASGGASYNEQFF
TGTGCCAGCAGCGCAGCTAGCGGGGGGGCTTCCTACAATGAGCAGTTCTTC
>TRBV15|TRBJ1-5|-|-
CATSPRASSNQPQHF
TGTGCCACCAGCCCCCGAGCATCTAGCAATCAGCCCCAGCATTTT
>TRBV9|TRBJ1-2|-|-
CASSVASGGGYTF
TGTGCCAGCAGCGTAGCGTCAGGCGGGGGCTACACCTTC
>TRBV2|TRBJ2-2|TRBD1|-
CASGWTGGYTGELFF
TGTGCCAGCGGATGGACAGGGGGGTACACCGGGGAGCTGTTTTTT
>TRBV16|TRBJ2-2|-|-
CASSLAGTGELFF
TGTGCCAGCAGCCTGGCCGGGACCGGGGAGCTGTTTTTT
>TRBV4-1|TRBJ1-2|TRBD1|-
CASSHLTDRGRAGYTF
TGCGCCAGCAGCCATCTAACGGACAGGGGGCGTGCTGGCTACACCTTC
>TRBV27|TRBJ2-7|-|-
CASSTYFGYEQYF
TGTGCCAGCAGTACCTACTTTGGCTACGAGCAGTACTTC
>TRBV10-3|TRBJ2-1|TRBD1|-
CAISEETGFSYNEQFF
TGTGCCATCAGTGAGGAGACAGGGTTCTCCTACAATGAGCAGTTCTTC
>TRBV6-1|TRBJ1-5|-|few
CASSEGAGGRGPQHF
TGTGCCAGCAGTGAAGGGGCGGGGGGCCGTGGGCCCCAGCATTTT
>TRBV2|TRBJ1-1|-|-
CASRGIGQTSTEAFF
TGTGCCAGCAGGGGGATTGGACAGACGAGCACTGAAGCTTTCTTT
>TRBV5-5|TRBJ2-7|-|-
CASSLGPTATYEQYF
TGTGCCAGCAGCTTGGGGCCGACAGCGACCTACGAGCAGTACTTC
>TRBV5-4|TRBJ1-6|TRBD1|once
CASSLTGGGSPLHF
TGTGCCAGCAGCTTGACAGGGGGTGGGTCACCCCTCCACTTT
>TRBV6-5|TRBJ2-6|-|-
CASSYGQPSGANVLTF
TGTGCCAGCAGTTACGGACAGCCCTCTGGGGCCAACGTCCTGACTTTC
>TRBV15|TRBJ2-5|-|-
CATSRDRGWGTLQETQYF
TGTGCCACCAGCAGAGATAGGGGGTGGGGGACACTCCAAGAGACCCAGTACTTC
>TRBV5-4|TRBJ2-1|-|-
CASSLGGPTAGREQFF
TGTGCCAGCAGCTTGGGTGGTCCAACCGCTGGCAGGGAGCAGTTCTTC
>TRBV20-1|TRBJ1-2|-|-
CSARDRVRYTF
TGCAGTGCTAGAGACAGGGTGCGCTACACCTTC
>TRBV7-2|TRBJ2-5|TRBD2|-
CASSQWLAGGETQYF
TGTGCCAGCAGTCAGTGGCTAGCGGGAGGAGAGACCCAGTACTTC
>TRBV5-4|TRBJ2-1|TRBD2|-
CASSLGRAGVVYEQFF
TGTGCCAGCAGCTTGGGGAGGGCGGGAGTTGTGTATGAGCAGTTCTTC
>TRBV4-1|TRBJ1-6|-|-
CASSQYEGYNSPLHF
TGCGCCAGCAGCCAATACGAGGGCTATAATTCACCCCTCCACTTT
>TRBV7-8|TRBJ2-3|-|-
CASSLVFGARTDTQYF
TGTGCCAGCAGCTTAGTTTTCGGAGCCCGCACAGATACGCAGTATTTT
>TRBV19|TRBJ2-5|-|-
CASSTRTLQETQYF
TGTGCCAGTAGTACCCGGACACTCCAAGAGACCCAGTACTTC
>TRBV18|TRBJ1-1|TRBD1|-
CASSPPRGTGNTEAFF
TGTGCCAGCTCACCACCACGCGGGACAGGAAACACTGAAGCTTTCTTT
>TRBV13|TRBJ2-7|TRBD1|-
CASSPGTVYEQYF
TGTGCCAGCAGCCCTGGGACAGTCTACGAGCAGTACTTC
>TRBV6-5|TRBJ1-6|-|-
CASMGAGGNSPLHF
TGTGCCAGCATGGGGGCCGGGGGGAATTCACCCCTCCACTTT
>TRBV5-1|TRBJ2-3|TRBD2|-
CASSPSLAGVSTDTQYF
TGCGCCAGCAGCCCTTCCTTAGCGGGGGTCAGCACAGATACGCAGTATTTT
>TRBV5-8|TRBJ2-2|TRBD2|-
CASSFRLAYTGELFF
TGTGCCAGCAGCTTTAGACTAGCATACACCGGGGAGCTGTTTTTT
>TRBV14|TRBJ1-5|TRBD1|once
CASSPQATGGKNQPQHF
TGTGCCAGCAGCCCCCAAGCGACAGGGGGCAAAAACCAGCCCCAGCATTTT
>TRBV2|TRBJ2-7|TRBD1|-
CASLEWGQGTEQYF
TGTGCCAGCCTTGAGTGGGGACAGGGAACCGAGCAGTACTTC
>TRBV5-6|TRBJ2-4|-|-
CASSLWIVGAREYIQYF
TGTGCCAGCAGCTTGTGGATAGTAGGGGCTCGTGAATACATTCAGTACTTC
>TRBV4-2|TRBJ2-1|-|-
CASSQERAGSYNEQFF
TGTGCCAGCAGCCAAGAACGTGCAGGGTCATACAATGAGCAGTTCTTC
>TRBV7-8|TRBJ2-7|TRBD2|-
CASSLELAGGYEQYF
TGTGCCAGCAGCTTAGAGCTAGCGGGAGGCTACGAGCAGTACTTC
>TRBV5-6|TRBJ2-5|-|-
CASSLAGQQETQYF
TGTGCCAGCAGCTTGGCCGGACAGCAGGAGACCCAGTACTTC
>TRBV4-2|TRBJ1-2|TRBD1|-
CASSPWDRDYGYTF
TGTGCCAGCAGCCCCTGGGACAGAGACTATGGCTACACCTTC
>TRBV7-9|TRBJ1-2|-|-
CASSPPGTNYGYTF
TGTGCCAGCAGCCCCCCCGGTACTAACTATGGCTACACCTTC
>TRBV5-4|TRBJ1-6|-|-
CASSSGSSGSSPLHF
TGTGCCAGCAGCTCGGGCTCGAGCGGATCTTCACCCCTCCACTTT
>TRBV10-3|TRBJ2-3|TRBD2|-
CAISEGASGRADTQYF
TGTGCCATCAGTGAAGGGGCTAGCGGGAGGGCTGATACGCAGTATTTT
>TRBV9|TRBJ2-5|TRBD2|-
CASSPSSGGSGETQYF
TGTGCCAGCAGCCCCAGTTCGGGGGGATCTGGAGAGACCCAGTACTTC
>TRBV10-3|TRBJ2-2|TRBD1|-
CAISPTPTGGNTGELFF
TGTGCCATCAGCCCGACCCCGACAGGGGGGAACACCGGGGAGCTGTTTTTT
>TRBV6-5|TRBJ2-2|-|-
CASSYSSHQELFF
TGTGCCAGCAGTTACTCGAGTCACCAGGAGCTGTTTTTT
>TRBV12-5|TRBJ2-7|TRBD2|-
CASGFGSGGDEQYF
TGTGCTAGTGGTTTCGGTAGCGGGGGCGACGAGCAGTACTTC
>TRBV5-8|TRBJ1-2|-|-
CASTRGDYGYTF
TGTGCCAGCACCAGGGGCGACTATGGCTACACCTTC
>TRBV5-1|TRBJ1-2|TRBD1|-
CASSSPGTGGANYGYTF
TGCGCCAGCAGCTCGCCCGGGACAGGGGGCGCGAATTATGGCTACACCTTC
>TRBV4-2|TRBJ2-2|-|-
CASSQERAGANTGELFF
TGTGCCAGCAGCCAAGAAAGGGCGGGCGCGAACACCGGGGAGCTGTTTTTT